These 31 T cell receptor beta chains came from one sample sequenced in a study of T cell responses to AZD1222 COVID-19 vaccine. Here immunoSEQ multiplex PCR was the method, and the copy in TCRdb shows in-frame clones only, minus some. Among more than 150,000 clones listed, about 87% were seen once. The sample here was peripheral blood, taken 28 days after the second AZD1222 dose. These TCRs come from an adult who received the AZD1222 COVID-19 vaccine.

This clone showed up just a few times. The chain recombines TRBV20-1 with TRBJ1-1; 7 nucleotides match TRBD1. The V gene end was trimmed by 3 bases and the J gene end by 8 bases; junction bases not matched to a gene: 6. The germline CDR1 and CDR2 sequences are DFQATT and SNEGSKA (reference sequence). The CDR3 sequence is 12 residues long. CDR3 coding DNA: TGCAGTGCTAGTAAGAGGGGGCTAGAAGCTTTCTTT. Its protein product is CSASKRGLEAFF.

CDR3 DNA: TGTGCCAGCAGCTTAGTAGGGGGCCTCTATGGCTACACCTTC. Amino acid sequence: CASSLVGGLYGYTF. The rearrangement joins TRBV7-8 to TRBJ1-2, with 7 nucleotides matching TRBD1. The CDR3 has 14 amino acids. Looked up from germline, CDR1 is SGHVS and CDR2 is FQNEAQ. V was clipped by 1 base and J by 4 bases; unmatched bases: 3.

This rearrangement joins TRBV28 to TRBJ2-1; 12 bases align to TRBD2. CDR3 size: 18 residues. Germline trimming cut 5 bases from V and 8 bases from J; bases unmatched to any gene: 16. CDR1 and CDR2 from the germline V gene are MDHEN and SYDVKM. CDR3 region: CASSVGERTSGTVDEQFF. In nucleotides, the CDR3 is TGTGCCAGCAGTGTAGGTGAACGGACTAGCGGGACCGTTGATGAGCAGTTCTTC.

V is TRBV5-1 and J is TRBJ2-7; a weak D match, TRBD2 (6 bases). This CDR3 has 16 residues. Trimming removed 2 bases at V and 0 bases at J, with 15 bases between. Per the germline V gene, CDR1 is SGHRS and CDR2 is YFSETQ. The CDR3 is CASSLQPSVNSYEQYF. In nucleotides, the CDR3 is TGCGCCAGCAGCTTACAGCCTAGCGTAAACTCCTACGAGCAGTACTTC. Looking up the rest from reference TRBV5-1 and TRBJ2-7 gives the full variable domain: KAGVTQTPRYLIKTRGQQVTLSCSPISGHRSVSWYQQTPGQGLQFLFEYFSETQRNKGNFPGRFSGRQFSNSRSEMNVSTLELGDSALYLCASSLQPSVNSYEQYFGPGTRLTVT.

The chain has TRBV5-4 and TRBJ1-2; a possible D gene is TRBD1 (5 bases). The germline CDR1 and CDR2 sequences are SGHNT and YYREEE (reference sequence). The V end lost 3 bases, the J end lost 3 bases, and 12 bases lay between the germline ends. CDR3 size: 14 residues. The DNA of the CDR3 is TGTGCCAGCAGCTCGATGGGGCAGCACTATGGCTACACCTTC. This translates into CASSSMGQHYGYTF.

The chain recombines TRBV7-8 with TRBJ1-6; a possible D gene is TRBD1 (6 bases). The CDR3 covers 15 residues. Trimming took 0 bases from V and 9 from J, leaving 12 bases between them. Germline CDR1 SGHVS, CDR2 FQNEAQ. In nucleotides, the CDR3 is TGTGCCAGCAGCTTAGCCCCAGGGGTGAGTTCACCCCTCCACTTT. Translated, it gives CASSLAPGVSSPLHF.

The chain combines TRBV4-3 with TRBJ2-2; D remains ambiguous. The CDR3 has 15 amino acids. Germline loops: CDR1 LGHNA, CDR2 YSLEER. Trimming left V 1 base short and J 1 base short, with 7 bases between. CDR3: CASSQGLLNTGELFF. CDR3 nucleotides: TGCGCCAGCAGCCAAGGGTTATTGAACACCGGGGAGCTGTTTTTT.

The chain combines TRBV7-9 with TRBJ1-4, with TRBD1 as a possible D gene (5 bases). The V gene's germline CDR1 is SEHNR and CDR2 FQNEAQ (reference sequence). This CDR3 is 15 amino acids long. The V end was cut by 5 bases, the J end by 8 bases, with 18 bases between. This CDR3 is CASSPVAGFPEKLFF. The CDR3, as DNA: TGTGCCAGCAGCCCGGTGGCAGGGTTTCCCGAAAAACTGTTTTTT.

The rearrangement links TRBV5-1 to TRBJ2-2; no reliable D call. The CDR3 extends over 12 amino acids. Trimming removed 5 bases from V and 4 bases from J, with 6 bases in between. CDR1 SGHRS and CDR2 YFSETQ come from the germline V gene. CDR3 DNA sequence: TGCGCCAGCAGGTCCGGCACCGGGGAGCTGTTTTTT. Its protein is CASRSGTGELFF.

The chain recombines TRBV18 with TRBJ1-1; D is undetermined. V lost 4 bases, J lost 1 base, and 7 bases lay in between. Germline V gene data show CDR1 as KGHSH and CDR2 as LQKENI. The CDR3 is 13 residues long. CDR3 loop: CASSRTRNTEAFF. The CDR3 DNA is TGTGCCAGCTCACGGACGAGGAACACTGAAGCTTTCTTT.

The chain is built from TRBV6-8 and TRBJ2-1, with 9 bases that match TRBD2. Looked up from germline, CDR1 is MNHGY and CDR2 is SAAAGT. The length of the CDR3 is 15 residues. The J segment lost 5 bases and the V segment lost 7 bases, leaving 9 bases of the junction unmatched. CDR3 loop: CASTASGIANNEQFF. Written as DNA, the CDR3 is TGTGCCAGCACGGCTAGCGGGATAGCAAACAATGAGCAGTTCTTC.

As to this clone: Other nucleotide sequences from this sample produce the same CDR3. J is TRBJ2-7 and V is TRBV5-1, with a weak D call TRBD1 (5 bases). From germline, CDR1 is SGHRS and CDR2 YFSETQ. CDR3 length: 14 amino acids. Trimming pared 0 bases from V and 3 bases from J, leaving 10 bases between. This chain's CDR3 is CASSLGTSSYEQYF. The CDR3 bases are TGCGCCAGCAGCTTGGGGACATCCAGCTACGAGCAGTACTTC.

The gene calls are TRBV5-1 and TRBJ1-2; weak D call: TRBD1 (5 bases). The CDR3 covers 13 residues. Germline V lookup: CDR1 SGHRS, CDR2 YFSETQ. Between the trimmed V and J ends, which lost 3 bases and 4 bases, there was a span of 10 bases. CDR3 nucleotide sequence: TGCGCCAGCAGCTCGTCGACAGCCTATGGCTACACCTTC. It translates to CASSSSTAYGYTF.

As to this clone: This may come from a read error, since a much larger clone is one base off. At the DNA level, this CDR3 is encoded by other sequences in the same sample as well. The rearrangement uses TRBV6-5 and TRBJ2-2, with unresolved D. Germline V CDR1 and CDR2: MNHEY, SVGAGI. The CDR3 spans 15 residues. The CDR3 sequence: CASSYSIQRSGELFF. Written as DNA, the CDR3 is TGTGCCAGCAGTTACTCCATACAACGATCCGGAGAGCTGTTTTTT.

This clone has just one count. The CDR3 reads CASSDTGTGIRSNQPQHF. The DNA for the CDR3 is TGTGCCAGCAGTGACACCGGGACAGGGATAAGAAGCAATCAGCCCCAGCATTTT. The chain uses TRBV2 and TRBJ1-5; 9 nucleotides agree with TRBD1. CDR3 size: 18 residues. V was pared by 3 bases and J by 1 base, with 10 bases of the junction left unmatched. CDR1 SNHLY and CDR2 FYNNEI come from the germline V gene.

V is TRBV5-6 and J is TRBJ1-2; possibly TRBD1 for D (5 bases). Deletions cut 4 bases from V and 4 bases from J, with 11 bases between. CDR1 is SGHDT and CDR2 is YYEEEE in the germline V gene. This CDR3 has 13 residues. DNA of the CDR3: TGTGCCAGCAGCACCAGGGCCCCCTATGGCTACACCTTC. This encodes CASSTRAPYGYTF.

This clone appeared a single time. V gene TRBV7-8 combines with J gene TRBJ2-6; D gene unclear. The CDR3 runs 15 residues. Germline loops: CDR1 SGHVS, CDR2 FQNEAQ. Trimming removed 5 bases from V and 0 bases from J, with 8 bases in between. CDR3 coding DNA: TGTGCCAGCAGCACTACCATCTCTGGGGCCAACGTCCTGACTTTC. Protein product: CASSTTISGANVLTF.

This clone came up a few times. This rearrangement joins TRBV19 to TRBJ1-1; maybe TRBD1 (6 bases). CDR1 LNHDA and CDR2 SQIVND come from the germline V gene (reference sequence). The CDR3 length is 15 residues. Trimming stripped 9 bases from V and 0 bases from J, with 17 bases between. Here the CDR3 reads CASKPGQTMNTEAFF. The CDR3 coding sequence is TGTGCCAGCAAACCTGGACAGACTATGAACACTGAAGCTTTCTTT.

This clone was detected only a few times. V usage is TRBV6-5 and J usage is TRBJ1-2, with D possibly being TRBD1 (6 bases). V gave up 6 bases and J gave up 1 base, with 15 bases separating them. The CDR3 is made up of 15 amino acids. CDR1 and CDR2 (germline): MNHEY, SVGAGI. CDR3 sequence reads: CASSTGTNVNYGYTF. DNA of the CDR3: TGTGCCAGCAGCACCGGGACAAATGTTAACTATGGCTACACCTTC.

V and J are TRBV18 and TRBJ2-7; perhaps TRBD1 as D (6 bases). The CDR3 spans 14 residues. Germline assignment: CDR1 KGHSH and CDR2 LQKENI. Trimming stripped 3 bases from V and 5 bases from J, with 14 bases between. The CDR3 DNA reads TGTGCCAGCTCACCTTACAGGGTAGGCAACGAGCAGTACTTC. Protein product: CASSPYRVGNEQYF. The whole variable domain, filled in from reference TRBV18 and TRBJ2-7, reads NAGVMQNPRHLVRRRGQEARLRCSPMKGHSHVYWYRQLPEEGLKFMVYLQKENIIDESGMPKERFSAEFPKEGPSILRIQQVVRGDSAAYFCASSPYRVGNEQYFGPGTRLTVT.

The chain joins TRBV6-5 to TRBJ2-3; D is ambiguous. Germline V gene lookup returns CDR1 MNHEY and CDR2 SVGAGI. This CDR3 spans 14 amino acids. Trimming pared 0 bases from V and 6 bases from J, leaving 10 bases between. As DNA, the CDR3 is TGTGCCAGCAGTTACTCGGGCCCTCCCGATACGCAGTATTTT. Protein product: CASSYSGPPDTQYF.

This clone has just a few counts. The chain combines TRBV5-4 with TRBJ1-2; maybe TRBD1 (5 bases). V lost 0 bases, J lost 5 bases, and 11 bases lay in between. Germline V gene data show CDR1 as SGHNT and CDR2 as YYREEE (reference sequence). The CDR3 covers 14 residues. CDR3 residues: CASSLGGSGYGYTF. The CDR3 bases are TGTGCCAGCAGCTTGGGGGGCTCGGGGTATGGCTACACCTTC. Complete variable domain (other parts from reference TRBV5-4 and TRBJ1-2): ETGVTQSPTHLIKTRGQQVTLRCSSQSGHNTVSWYQQALGQGPQFIFQYYREEENGRGNFPPRFSGLQFPNYSSELNVNALELDDSALYLCASSLGGSGYGYTFGSGTRLTVV.

The J gene is TRBJ1-1, the V gene TRBV28; D gene unclear. The V and J ends lost 7 bases and 0 bases respectively, with 12 bases between them. The germline CDR1 and CDR2 sequences are MDHEN and SYDVKM. CDR3 length: 14 amino acids. The CDR3 here is CASKVTPMNTEAFF. As DNA, the CDR3 is TGTGCCAGCAAAGTCACCCCTATGAACACTGAAGCTTTCTTT.

The chain carries TRBV14 and TRBJ1-3; D ambiguous. The V and J ends lost 4 bases and 5 bases respectively, with 9 bases between them. The CDR3 covers 13 residues. Germline-derived CDR1 and CDR2 are SGHDN and FVKESK. The CDR3 sequence: CASSPRARNTIYF. DNA of the CDR3: TGTGCCAGCAGCCCGAGGGCCCGAAACACCATATATTTT.

V usage is TRBV9 and J usage is TRBJ2-7; 14 bases are a match to TRBD2. Trimming at V came to 3 bases and at J to 6 bases, leaving 8 bases not matched to a gene. This CDR3 contains 16 residues. Germline V gene lookup returns CDR1 SGDLS and CDR2 YYNGEE. This CDR3 is CASSAPGTSGSSEQYF. CDR3 DNA: TGTGCCAGCAGCGCCCCCGGGACTAGCGGGAGCTCCGAGCAGTACTTC.

V and J are TRBV13 and TRBJ2-1; 7 nucleotides agree with TRBD1. This CDR3 is 15 amino acids long. Germline CDR1 PRHDT, CDR2 FYEKMQ (reference sequence). The junction had 4 bases not matched to a gene; V was cut back by 3 bases and J by 2 bases. CDR3 DNA sequence: TGTGCCAGCAGCTTGCTAGGGGGCCCCTACAATGAGCAGTTCTTC. This translates into CASSLLGGPYNEQFF. Variable domain in full (rest from reference TRBV13 and TRBJ2-1): AAGVIQSPRHLIKEKRETATLKCYPIPRHDTVYWYQQGPGQDPQFLISFYEKMQSDKGSIPDRFSAQQFSDYHSELNMSSLELGDSALYFCASSLLGGPYNEQFFGPGTRLTVL.

This clone was detected a few times. The chain is built from TRBV2 and TRBJ1-2, with 7 bases fitting TRBD1. This CDR3 spans 14 amino acids. Losses at the gene ends were 8 bases for V and 1 base for J; bases not matched to a gene: 7. CDR1 is SNHLY, CDR2 FYNNEI, per germline. Here the CDR3 reads CASAKQGGNYGYTF. The CDR3 nucleotides read TGTGCCAGCGCCAAGCAGGGGGGTAACTATGGCTACACCTTC.

The chain has TRBV30 and TRBJ1-2; D is undetermined. V was trimmed by 1 base and J by 8 bases, leaving 8 bases between them. The CDR3 has 11 residues. The germline CDR1 and CDR2 sequences are GTSNPN and SVGIG (reference sequence). The CDR3 is CAWSDLSGYTF. The CDR3 bases are TGTGCCTGGAGTGATCTGTCGGGCTACACCTTC. Based on the CDR3 plus reference TRBV30 and TRBJ1-2, the full variable domain is SQTIHQWPATLVQPVGSPLSLECTVEGTSNPNLYWYRQAAGRGLQLLFYSVGIGQISSEVPQNLSASRPQDRQFILSSKKLLLSDSGFYLCAWSDLSGYTFGSGTRLTVV.

The chain couples TRBV3-1 (or the pseudogene TRBV3-2) to TRBJ1-6; 7 nucleotides line up with TRBD1. Germline loops: CDR1 LGHDT, CDR2 YNNKEL (reference sequence). Trimming cost V 0 bases and J 4 bases; bases outside gene matches: 9. The CDR3 has 18 residues. The CDR3 spells CASSQDRGGTSYNSPLHF. The CDR3 coding sequence is TGTGCCAGCAGCCAAGATCGAGGGGGCACATCTTATAATTCACCCCTCCACTTT.

The chain has TRBV19 and TRBJ2-4, with 12 positions matching TRBD2. Per the germline V gene, CDR1 is LNHDA and CDR2 is SQIVND (reference sequence). With V trimmed by 4 bases and J by 10 bases, 8 bases remained unmatched. This CDR3 is built from 15 residues. The CDR3 loop reads CASSNRLAGASIQYF. DNA for the CDR3: TGTGCCAGTAGTAATCGACTAGCGGGAGCCTCAATTCAGTACTTC.

This chain joins TRBV19 and TRBJ2-5; D remains unclear. V was pared by 1 base and J by 4 bases, with 7 bases between. The CDR3 spans 13 residues. From germline, CDR1 is LNHDA and CDR2 SQIVND (reference sequence). CDR3 nucleotides: TGTGCCAGTAGTATAGCCGGGTTAGAGACCCAGTACTTC. It specifies CASSIAGLETQYF.